The sequence of this T cell receptor (beta chain) was determined in a study of vaccination and CD4 T cells after COVID-19. An Oncomine TCR Beta short-read assay was used to sequence the DNA from cultured CD4+ T cells. TCRdb redid the calling of the PCR reads with MiXCR, one entry per CDR3 protein. The table has 7,000 to 8,500 distinct CDR3 sequences, less than 40% seen once. Treatment specified: roughly 10-day PBMC culture with coronavirus spike peptide pools or control peptides (ViraFEST assay). According to the study, CD4+ T cells from the unexposed donor were gathered ahead of the COVID-19 pandemic (2011-2018). The CDR3 has 15 residues. Per the germline V gene, CDR1 is SGHTA and CDR2 is FQGNSA. V was clipped by 7 bases and J by 5 bases; unmatched bases: 8. This clonotype was detected only a few times. Its matching antigen is unknown.

The receptor's source is a human donor in good health. The V call is TRBV7-2, the J call TRBJ1-5, with TRBD1 matching 10 bases. The specimen sequenced was CD4+ T cells from blood, cultured in vitro. This chain's CDR3 is CASTMGQGLYQPQHF. The CDR3 nucleotides are TGTGCCAGCACCATGGGACAGGGGCTTTATCAGCCCCAGCATTTT.